This T cell receptor (beta chain) derives from a study of PD-L1 blockade in urothelial cancer. Details on this clone: Its specificity is not known.

V lost 0 bases and J lost 0, with 18 bases in between. The length of the CDR3 is 18 residues. The germline V gene has CDR1 SGHNT and CDR2 YYREEE (reference sequence). General observations from the study: Better survival was forecast by a pretreatment blood TCR clonality below the median.

Profiling relied on immunoSEQ multiplex PCR, and the TCRdb table lists in-frame clones only, not all of them. The sample carries roughly 32,000 clones, around 80% recorded once. The rearrangement joins TRBV5-4 to TRBJ1-1; possible D gene TRBD1, 5 bases. The sequencing here drew on PBMCs, taken around atezolizumab (anti-PD-L1) treatment. The receptor comes from a man in his sixties with urothelial cancer. CDR3: CASSLAGVFWGMNTEAFF. CDR3 in DNA: TGTGCCAGCAGCTTGGCCGGTGTTTTTTGGGGCATGAACACTGAAGCTTTCTTT.